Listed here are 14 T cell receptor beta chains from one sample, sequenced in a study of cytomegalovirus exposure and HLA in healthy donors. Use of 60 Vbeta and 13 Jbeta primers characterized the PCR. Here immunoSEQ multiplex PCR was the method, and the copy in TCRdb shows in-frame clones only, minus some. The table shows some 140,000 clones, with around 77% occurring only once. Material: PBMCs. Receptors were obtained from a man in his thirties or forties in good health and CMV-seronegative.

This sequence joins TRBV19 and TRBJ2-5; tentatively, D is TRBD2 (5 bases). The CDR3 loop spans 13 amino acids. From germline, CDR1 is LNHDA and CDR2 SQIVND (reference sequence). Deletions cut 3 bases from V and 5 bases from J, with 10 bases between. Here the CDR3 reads CASSMRREETQYF. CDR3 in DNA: TGTGCCAGTAGTATGAGAAGGGAGGAGACCCAGTACTTC.

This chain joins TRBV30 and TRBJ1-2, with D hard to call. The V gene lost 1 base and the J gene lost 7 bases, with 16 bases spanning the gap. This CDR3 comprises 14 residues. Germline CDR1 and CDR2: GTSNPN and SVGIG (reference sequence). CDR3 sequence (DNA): TGTGCCTGGAGTGGAGAAGGGAGGATGAGTGGCTACACCTTC. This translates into CAWSGEGRMSGYTF.

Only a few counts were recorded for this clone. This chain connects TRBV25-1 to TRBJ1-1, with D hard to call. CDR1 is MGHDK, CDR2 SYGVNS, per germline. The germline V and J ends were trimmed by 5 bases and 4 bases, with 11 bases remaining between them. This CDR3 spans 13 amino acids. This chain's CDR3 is CASSIEGTTEAFF. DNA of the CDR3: TGTGCCAGCAGTATTGAGGGAACCACTGAAGCTTTCTTT.

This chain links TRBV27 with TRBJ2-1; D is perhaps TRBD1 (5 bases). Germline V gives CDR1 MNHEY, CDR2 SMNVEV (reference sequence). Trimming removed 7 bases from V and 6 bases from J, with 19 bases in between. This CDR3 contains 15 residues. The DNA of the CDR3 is TGTGCCAGCACGGGCTTGGGGCAAGTGGGCAATGAGCAGTTCTTC. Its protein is CASTGLGQVGNEQFF.

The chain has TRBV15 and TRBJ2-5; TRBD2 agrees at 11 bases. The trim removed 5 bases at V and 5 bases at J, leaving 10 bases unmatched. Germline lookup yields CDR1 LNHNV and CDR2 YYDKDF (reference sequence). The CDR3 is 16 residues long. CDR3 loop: CATSVSGRVRWETQYF. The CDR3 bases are TGTGCCACCAGCGTTAGCGGGAGGGTTAGGTGGGAGACCCAGTACTTC.

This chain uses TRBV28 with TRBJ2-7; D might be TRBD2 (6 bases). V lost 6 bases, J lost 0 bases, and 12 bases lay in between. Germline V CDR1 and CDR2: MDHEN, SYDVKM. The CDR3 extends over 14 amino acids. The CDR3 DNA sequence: TGTGCCAGCAGCCCGGCGGGGTCCTCCTACGAGCAGTACTTC. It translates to CASSPAGSSYEQYF.

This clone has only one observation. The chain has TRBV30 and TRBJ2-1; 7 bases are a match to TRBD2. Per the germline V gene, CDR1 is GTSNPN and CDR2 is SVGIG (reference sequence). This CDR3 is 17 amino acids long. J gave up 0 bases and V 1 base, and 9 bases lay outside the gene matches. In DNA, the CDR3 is TGTGCCTGGAGTGGGCCGGGACTACCAAGCTCCTACAATGAGCAGTTCTTC. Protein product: CAWSGPGLPSSYNEQFF. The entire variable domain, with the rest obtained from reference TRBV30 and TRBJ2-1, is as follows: SQTIHQWPATLVQPVGSPLSLECTVEGTSNPNLYWYRQAAGRGLQLLFYSVGIGQISSEVPQNLSASRPQDRQFILSSKKLLLSDSGFYLCAWSGPGLPSSYNEQFFGPGTRLTVL.

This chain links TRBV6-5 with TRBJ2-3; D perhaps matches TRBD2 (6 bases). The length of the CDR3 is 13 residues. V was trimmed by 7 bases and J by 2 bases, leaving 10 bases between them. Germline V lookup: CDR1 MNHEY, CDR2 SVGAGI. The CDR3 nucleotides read TGTGCCAGCACCTCGGGAGACACAGATACGCAGTATTTT. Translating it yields CASTSGDTDTQYF.

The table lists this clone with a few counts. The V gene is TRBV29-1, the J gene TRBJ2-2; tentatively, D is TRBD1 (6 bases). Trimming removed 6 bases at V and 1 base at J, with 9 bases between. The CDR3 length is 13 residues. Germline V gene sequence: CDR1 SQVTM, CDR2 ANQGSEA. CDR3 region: CSVDRRNTGELFF. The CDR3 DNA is TGCAGCGTCGACAGGCGGAACACCGGGGAGCTGTTTTTT.

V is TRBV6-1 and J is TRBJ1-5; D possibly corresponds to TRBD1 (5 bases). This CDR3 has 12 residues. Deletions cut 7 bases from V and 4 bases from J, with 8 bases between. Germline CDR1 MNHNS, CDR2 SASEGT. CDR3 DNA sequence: TGTGCCAGCAAAGCAGGGAATCAGCCCCAGCATTTT. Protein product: CASKAGNQPQHF.

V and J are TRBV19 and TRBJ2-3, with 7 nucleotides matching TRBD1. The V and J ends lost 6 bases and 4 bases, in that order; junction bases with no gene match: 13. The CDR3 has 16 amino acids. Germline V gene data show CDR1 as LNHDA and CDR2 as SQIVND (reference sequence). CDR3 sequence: CASRAGGKGSSDTQYF. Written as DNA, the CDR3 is TGTGCCAGTAGGGCAGGGGGTAAGGGCAGTTCAGATACGCAGTATTTT.

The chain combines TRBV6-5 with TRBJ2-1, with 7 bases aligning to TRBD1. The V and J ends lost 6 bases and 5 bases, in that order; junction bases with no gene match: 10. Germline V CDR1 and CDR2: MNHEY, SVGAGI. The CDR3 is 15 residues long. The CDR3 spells CASRLGTVHNNEQFF. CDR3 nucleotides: TGTGCCAGCAGACTAGGGACAGTCCACAACAATGAGCAGTTCTTC.

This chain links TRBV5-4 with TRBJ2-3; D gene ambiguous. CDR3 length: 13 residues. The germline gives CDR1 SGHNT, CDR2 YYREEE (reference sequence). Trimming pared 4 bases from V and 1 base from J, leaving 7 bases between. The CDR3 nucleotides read TGTGCCAGCAGCCTGTCTGGCACAGATACGCAGTATTTT. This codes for CASSLSGTDTQYF.

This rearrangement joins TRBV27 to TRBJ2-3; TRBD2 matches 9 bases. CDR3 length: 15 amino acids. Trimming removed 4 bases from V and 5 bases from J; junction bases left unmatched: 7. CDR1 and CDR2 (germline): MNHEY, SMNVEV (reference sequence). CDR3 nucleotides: TGTGCCAGCAGTTCCCGTCGGACTAGCGAAGATACGCAGTATTTT. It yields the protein CASSSRRTSEDTQYF.